These 27 T cell receptor beta chains were all obtained from the same sample, sequenced in a study of blood T cell repertoires in COVID-19. TCRdb's copy holds only in-frame clones and misses some; the assay was immunoSEQ multiplex PCR. In the table there are more than 250,000 clones, approximately 88% of which are singletons. Sequencing was carried out using peripheral blood. The source is a human donor in a cohort sampled during active COVID-19.

This chain joins TRBV12-3 or TRBV12-4 and TRBJ2-7, with 7 bases identical to TRBD1. The length of the CDR3 is 12 residues. V dropped 4 bases and J dropped 9; count of bases not matched to a gene: 6. The CDR3, as DNA: TGTGCCAGCAGTTCCCGCCAGGGGGTGCAGTACTTC. This translates into CASSSRQGVQYF.

This chain joins TRBV4-3 and TRBJ1-4; a weak D match, TRBD1 (5 bases). Germline V gene sequence: CDR1 LGHNA, CDR2 YSLEER. Trimming shortened V by 3 bases and J by 10 bases, and 18 bases separated the two germline ends. The CDR3 has 15 residues. This chain's CDR3 is CASSQEVAGRGKLFF. As DNA, the CDR3 is TGCGCCAGCAGCCAGGAGGTGGCTGGGAGGGGAAAACTGTTTTTT.

This sequence joins TRBV7-2 and TRBJ1-3; 9 bases are shared with TRBD1. Germline CDR1 is SGHTA and CDR2 is FQGNSA. The CDR3 loop spans 15 amino acids. With V trimmed by 5 bases and J by 7 bases, 9 bases remained unmatched. CDR3 sequence (DNA): TGTGCCAGCAGCCCCGGGACAGGGAGGGCGAACACCATATATTTT. This codes for CASSPGTGRANTIYF.

This chain connects TRBV30 to TRBJ2-7, with D possibly matching TRBD1 (6 bases). CDR3 length equals 13 residues. Germline V gene data show CDR1 as GTSNPN and CDR2 as SVGIG (reference sequence). The ends were cut back, 2 bases at V and 5 bases at J, with 13 bases in the middle. This chain's CDR3 is CAWSRGSAHEQYF. CDR3 nucleotides: TGTGCCTGGAGTAGGGGGTCCGCCCACGAGCAGTACTTC.

This chain uses TRBV5-1 with TRBJ2-1; D gene unclear. This CDR3 spans 12 amino acids. Between the trimmed V and J ends, which lost 3 bases and 7 bases, there was a span of 8 bases. The germline V gene has CDR1 SGHRS and CDR2 YFSETQ. Here the CDR3 reads CASSSTLNEQFF. CDR3 coding DNA: TGCGCCAGCAGCTCGACTCTAAATGAGCAGTTCTTC.

This rearrangement joins TRBV19 to TRBJ1-4, with D unresolved. Trimming removed 2 bases at V and 7 bases at J, with 11 bases between. This CDR3 spans 14 amino acids. CDR1 and CDR2 (germline): LNHDA, SQIVND (reference sequence). CDR3 coding DNA: TGTGCCAGTAGTATACCGGGAAAGTCTGAAAAACTGTTTTTT. Translating gives CASSIPGKSEKLFF. Variable domain in full (rest from reference TRBV19 and TRBJ1-4): DGGITQSPKYLFRKEGQNVTLSCEQNLNHDAMYWYRQDPGQGLRLIYYSQIVNDFQKGDIAEGYSVSREKKESFPLTVTSAQKNPTAFYLCASSIPGKSEKLFFGSGTQLSVL.

This clone was detected a few times. The gene calls are TRBV7-2 and TRBJ2-2; 9 bases fit TRBD2. CDR1 SGHTA and CDR2 FQGNSA come from the germline V gene. The CDR3 has 16 amino acids. V shed 4 bases and J 4 bases; nucleotides not matched to a gene: 7. CDR3 amino acids: CASSSFSGSFTGELFF. In nucleotides, the CDR3 is TGTGCCAGCAGCTCCTTTAGCGGGAGTTTCACCGGGGAGCTGTTTTTT.

The V gene is TRBV3-1 (or the pseudogene TRBV3-2), the J gene TRBJ1-1; D remains ambiguous. This CDR3 is built from 14 residues. Deletions cut 0 bases from V and 1 base from J, with 6 bases between. The germline gives CDR1 LGHDT, CDR2 YNNKEL (reference sequence). The CDR3 bases are TGTGCCAGCAGCCAAGAACTCCAGAACACTGAAGCTTTCTTT. It is translated as CASSQELQNTEAFF.

The chain is built from TRBV9 and TRBJ1-1; D possibly corresponds to TRBD1 (5 bases). V lost 2 bases and J 0 bases, leaving 20 bases between the germline ends. The CDR3 extends over 18 amino acids. CDR1 and CDR2 (germline): SGDLS, YYNGEE. The CDR3 coding sequence is TGTGCCAGCAGCGTTGACAGCCCATCCAGAGGAATGAACACTGAAGCTTTCTTT. Translated, it gives CASSVDSPSRGMNTEAFF.

CDR3: CATSTDKAYEKLFF. The CDR3 nucleotides are TGTGCCACCAGCACCGACAAGGCTTACGAAAAACTGTTTTTT. The chain couples TRBV15 to TRBJ1-4; D call uncertain. Germline CDR1 and CDR2: LNHNV and YYDKDF (reference sequence). V was clipped by 4 bases and J by 8 bases, with 14 bases between them. This CDR3 spans 14 amino acids.

The chain links TRBV19 to TRBJ2-7, with a possible D match to TRBD2 (6 bases). This CDR3 has 14 amino acids. Germline CDR1 and CDR2: LNHDA and SQIVND (reference sequence). Trimming took off 1 base at V and 2 bases at J, with 9 bases between the two ends. This CDR3 reads CASSIGDFTYEQYF. CDR3 DNA sequence: TGTGCCAGTAGTATAGGGGACTTTACCTACGAGCAGTACTTC.

This chain links TRBV5-6 with TRBJ1-2, with no clear D. V lost 2 bases to trimming and J lost 2 bases, with 7 bases between them. Germline V gene sequence: CDR1 SGHDT, CDR2 YYEEEE. The CDR3 runs 13 residues. The CDR3 region is CASSFGGNYGYTF. In DNA, the CDR3 is TGTGCCAGCAGCTTTGGAGGAAACTATGGCTACACCTTC.

The gene calls are TRBV19 and TRBJ1-1; tentatively, D is TRBD1 (5 bases). This CDR3 region has 14 residues. Per the germline V gene, CDR1 is LNHDA and CDR2 is SQIVND (reference sequence). V lost 5 bases and J lost 4, with 14 bases in between. The CDR3 region has the DNA TGTGCCAGTAGTGCACAGGTCTTCGCCACTGAAGCTTTCTTT. Its protein product is CASSAQVFATEAFF.

The genes are TRBV3-1 (or the pseudogene TRBV3-2) and TRBJ1-1, with 7 nucleotides matching TRBD1. This CDR3 region has 15 residues. V lost 4 bases to trimming and J lost 5 bases; unmatched junction nucleotides: 10. CDR1 and CDR2 from the germline V gene are LGHDT and YNNKEL (reference sequence). CDR3 residues: CASSPPTGSQTEAFF. The CDR3 DNA reads TGTGCCAGCAGCCCACCGACAGGGAGTCAGACTGAAGCTTTCTTT.

The chain carries TRBV2 and TRBJ1-1, with D perhaps TRBD1 (5 bases). In germline, CDR1 is SNHLY, CDR2 FYNNEI. V gave up 2 bases and J gave up 4 bases, with 14 bases separating them. This CDR3 is built from 15 residues. The CDR3 sequence: CASSEWAGLGTEAFF. The CDR3 DNA sequence: TGTGCCAGCAGTGAATGGGCGGGGCTCGGCACTGAAGCTTTCTTT.

This clone has a single count. V gene TRBV30 combines with J gene TRBJ1-2; 7 bases are shared with TRBD1. The CDR3 length is 14 residues. Germline V CDR1 and CDR2: GTSNPN, SVGIG (reference sequence). J was trimmed by 4 bases and V by 4 bases; bases with no gene match: 9. CDR3 bases: TGTGCCTGGATGGGACAGTCAATAATCTATGGCTACACCTTC. It codes for CAWMGQSIIYGYTF.

The genes are TRBV10-3 and TRBJ2-4; D is perhaps TRBD1 (6 bases). The V end was cut by 6 bases, the J end by 6 bases, with 9 bases between. The CDR3 covers 12 residues. The germline CDR1 and CDR2 sequences are ENHRY and SYGVKD. The CDR3 DNA follows: TGTGCCATCAGGACGACAGGAAACATTCAGTACTTC. Its protein product is CAIRTTGNIQYF.

The chain couples TRBV6-6 to TRBJ1-4, with D perhaps matching TRBD1 (5 bases). This CDR3 is 15 amino acids long. V was pared by 6 bases and J by 4 bases, with 15 bases between. Germline CDR1 and CDR2: MNHNY and SVGAGI (reference sequence). In DNA form, the CDR3 reads TGTGCCAGCAGCCCCCGGGGGGGAATTAATGAAAAACTGTTTTTT. Protein sequence: CASSPRGGINEKLFF.

The chain links TRBV14 to TRBJ2-5; 14 bases agree with TRBD2. Germline CDR1 SGHDN, CDR2 FVKESK. V dropped 4 bases and J dropped 4; count of bases not matched to a gene: 8. CDR3 length equals 17 residues. The CDR3: CASSRRLAGGHRETQYF. The CDR3 DNA is TGTGCCAGCAGCCGCAGACTAGCGGGGGGGCATCGAGAGACCCAGTACTTC.

The chain recombines TRBV14 with TRBJ2-1, with D maybe TRBD2 (6 bases). Germline lookup yields CDR1 SGHDN and CDR2 FVKESK. V was cut by 1 base and J by 0 bases, with 7 bases left in between. The CDR3 runs to 15 residues. In DNA form, the CDR3 reads TGTGCCAGCAGCCAAGCGCGGGGCTCCTACAATGAGCAGTTCTTC. Its translation is CASSQARGSYNEQFF.

This chain links TRBV5-8 with TRBJ2-7, with 7 bases lining up with TRBD2. CDR3 length equals 13 residues. CDR1 SGHTS and CDR2 YDEGEE come from the germline V gene. Germline trimming cut 5 bases from V and 2 bases from J; bases unmatched to any gene: 4. The CDR3 here is CASRGREPYEQYF. The CDR3 region has the DNA TGTGCCAGCAGAGGGAGGGAACCCTACGAGCAGTACTTC.

V is TRBV30 and J is TRBJ1-3, with 10 bases aligning to TRBD1. The CDR3 extends over 15 amino acids. The V gene's germline CDR1 is GTSNPN and CDR2 SVGIG (reference sequence). V trimming: 3 bases; J trimming: 4 bases; junction bases outside the gene matches: 6. The CDR3 coding sequence is TGTGCCTGGAGATCGGGGACAGGGGAAGGAAACACCATATATTTT. Translated, it gives CAWRSGTGEGNTIYF.

This clone appeared a single time. This chain connects TRBV4-3 to TRBJ2-6; D possibly corresponds to TRBD2 (6 bases). The germline V and J ends were trimmed by 2 bases and 4 bases, with 9 bases remaining between them. The CDR3 totals 15 residues. Germline CDR1 is LGHNA and CDR2 is YSLEER. The CDR3 coding sequence is TGCGCCAGCAGCCAATGGGGAGGAGGGGCCAACGTCCTGACTTTC. Amino acid sequence: CASSQWGGGANVLTF.

V is TRBV20-1 and J is TRBJ1-2; D is unclear. V dropped 5 bases and J dropped 8 bases, with 12 bases sitting between them. This CDR3 is 11 amino acids long. CDR1 is DFQATT, CDR2 SNEGSKA, per germline (reference sequence). The CDR3 DNA is TGCAGTGCTCGTGTAATAGAGGGCTACACCTTC. This sequence encodes CSARVIEGYTF.

The chain is built from TRBV20-1 and TRBJ1-3; D is unclear. The CDR3 contains 16 residues. V gave up 3 bases and J gave up 0 bases, with 15 bases separating them. Looked up from germline, CDR1 is DFQATT and CDR2 is SNEGSKA (reference sequence). The CDR3 nucleotides read TGCAGTGCTAGTGGTGGTCGGGGAGGCTCTGGAAACACCATATATTTT. This codes for CSASGGRGGSGNTIYF.

The rearrangement joins TRBV6-1 to TRBJ2-7; 12 nucleotides align to TRBD2. The V and J ends lost 0 bases and 2 bases, in that order; junction bases with no gene match: 8. Germline V CDR1 and CDR2: MNHNS, SASEGT. CDR3 length: 18 amino acids. The CDR3 spells CASSEAELAGGYAYEQYF. The CDR3 bases are TGTGCCAGCAGTGAAGCGGAGCTAGCGGGAGGGTACGCCTACGAGCAGTACTTC.

The J gene is TRBJ1-2, the V gene TRBV14, with 7 nucleotides matching TRBD1. J gave up 7 bases and V 0 bases, and 8 bases lay outside the gene matches. Germline V CDR1 and CDR2: SGHDN, FVKESK. The CDR3 runs 15 residues. The CDR3 protein is CASSQEQQGYSGYTF. DNA for the CDR3: TGTGCCAGCAGCCAAGAACAACAGGGGTATAGTGGCTACACCTTC. Full variable domain (remainder filled in from reference TRBV14 and TRBJ1-2): EAGVTQFPSHSVIEKGQTVTLRCDPISGHDNLYWYRRVMGKEIKFLLHFVKESKQDESGMPNNRFLAERTGGTYSTLKVQPAELEDSGVYFCASSQEQQGYSGYTFGSGTRLTVV.